These 32 T cell receptor beta chains were sequenced from one sample in a study of radiation and T cells in renal cell carcinoma. Sequenced by immunoSEQ multiplex PCR; TCRdb stores in-frame clones only, minus some. The top ten clones hold 4.1% of a sample with approximately 140,000 clones, 88% of them seen once. Specified time point: baseline pretreatment blood. Documented treatment: 15 Gy SBRT to primary tumor, nephrectomy 4 weeks later. Sequenced material: blood, taken from a patient whose treatment included radiotherapy and nephrectomy. The origin of the receptors is a woman aged 70-85 years with renal cell carcinoma.

The chain uses TRBV19 and TRBJ2-6; the D gene is possibly TRBD1 (7 bases). This CDR3 region has 16 residues. The V end was cut by 3 bases, the J end by 1 base, with 10 bases between. Germline V gives CDR1 LNHDA, CDR2 SQIVND (reference sequence). The CDR3 coding sequence is TGTGCCAGTAGTATCTCAGGGGGGTCTGGGGCCAACGTCCTGACTTTC. The encoded protein is CASSISGGSGANVLTF.

The gene calls are TRBV28 and TRBJ2-7; D is uncertain. This CDR3 has 13 amino acids. Germline V gene sequence: CDR1 MDHEN, CDR2 SYDVKM. V was clipped by 4 bases and J by 3 bases, with 10 bases between them. DNA of the CDR3: TGTGCCAGCAGTTCCTCGGACGGCTACGAGCAGTACTTC. Translated: CASSSSDGYEQYF.

V and J are TRBV6-5 and TRBJ2-7; 9 nucleotides align to TRBD2. The CDR3 is 15 amino acids. Germline values: CDR1 MNHEY, CDR2 SVGAGI. After removal of 5 bases from V and 7 bases from J, the junction contained 12 bases not matched to a gene. CDR3 protein: CASSKGSGGRGEQYF. DNA for the CDR3: TGTGCCAGCAGTAAAGGAAGCGGGGGGCGCGGGGAGCAGTACTTC.

The chain employs TRBV4-1 and TRBJ1-5; no definite D call. This CDR3 has 15 residues. The ends were cut back, 5 bases at V and 1 base at J, with 12 bases in the middle. Germline CDR1 MGHRA, CDR2 YSYEKL. CDR3 nucleotides: TGCGCCAGCAGCTTAGAGGCAGCCAGCAATCAGCCCCAGCATTTT. This encodes CASSLEAASNQPQHF.

The rearrangement uses TRBV7-6 and TRBJ2-5; D is unclear. The CDR3 runs 14 residues. The V gene lost 5 bases and the J gene lost 2 bases, with 12 bases spanning the gap. Per germline, CDR1 SGHVS and CDR2 FNYEAQ. CDR3 in amino acids: CASSTSIRQETQYF. DNA of the CDR3: TGTGCCAGCAGCACGTCGATCCGTCAAGAGACCCAGTACTTC.

This chain uses TRBV4-2 with TRBJ1-2; 7 bases are shared with TRBD1. This CDR3 has 16 amino acids. Germline V gene data show CDR1 as LGHNA and CDR2 as YNFKEQ. V lost 0 bases to trimming and J lost 5 bases; unmatched junction nucleotides: 9. The CDR3 loop is CASSQDLRGQKYGYTF. In nucleotides, the CDR3 is TGTGCCAGCAGCCAAGATCTTCGGGGACAGAAGTATGGCTACACCTTC.

This clone turned up a few times. The chain recombines TRBV5-8 with TRBJ2-7; 9 nucleotides agree with TRBD1. The CDR3 consists of 16 residues. CDR1 and CDR2 (germline): SGHTS, YDEGEE. V lost 4 bases to trimming and J lost 5 bases; unmatched junction nucleotides: 13. The CDR3 loop is CASSKSPGQGVHEQYF. The CDR3 bases are TGTGCCAGCAGCAAGAGTCCGGGACAGGGAGTTCACGAGCAGTACTTC.

This clone was found a few times. The chain is built from TRBV30 and TRBJ1-4; tentatively, D is TRBD1 (5 bases). The CDR3 length is 13 residues. Trimming removed 4 bases at V and 8 bases at J, with 14 bases between. CDR1 is GTSNPN, CDR2 SVGIG, per germline (reference sequence). In nucleotides, the CDR3 is TGTGCCTGGATCGGGCAGGGTCGAGAAAAACTGTTTTTT. This sequence encodes CAWIGQGREKLFF.

The chain has TRBV15 and TRBJ1-5; no reliable D call. Germline V gives CDR1 LNHNV, CDR2 YYDKDF (reference sequence). With 6 bases removed from V and 0 bases from J, the gap between germline ends came to 9 bases. The CDR3 has 14 amino acids. CDR3 bases: TGTGCCACCAGTCCTGGGAATAGCAATCAGCCCCAGCATTTT. The encoded protein is CATSPGNSNQPQHF. Variable domain in full (rest from reference TRBV15 and TRBJ1-5): DAMVIQNPRYQVTQFGKPVTLSCSQTLNHNVMYWYQQKSSQAPKLLFHYYDKDFNNEADTPDNFQSRRPNTSFCFLDIRSPGLGDTAMYLCATSPGNSNQPQHFGDGTRLSIL.

The chain joins TRBV7-2 to TRBJ2-5; TRBD2 matches 10 bases. Germline loops: CDR1 SGHTA, CDR2 FQGNSA. The junction had 4 bases not matched to a gene; V was cut back by 4 bases and J by 5 bases. This CDR3 spans 14 amino acids. CDR3 protein: CASSSWTSGETQYF. CDR3 bases: TGTGCCAGCAGCTCCTGGACTAGCGGCGAGACCCAGTACTTC.

The chain couples TRBV28 to TRBJ2-3; D possibly uses TRBD1 or TRBD2 (5 bases each). The CDR3 has 14 residues. Deletions cut 6 bases from V and 1 base from J, with 11 bases between. Germline V gene data show CDR1 as MDHEN and CDR2 as SYDVKM. The CDR3 DNA is TGTGCCAGCAGGGGGACCACGGGCACAGATACGCAGTATTTT. It specifies CASRGTTGTDTQYF.

The chain uses TRBV5-4 and TRBJ1-1; D might be TRBD1 (6 bases). The CDR3 is 14 amino acids. V was pared by 4 bases and J by 4 bases, with 14 bases between. Germline CDR1 reads SGHNT; CDR2 reads YYREEE (reference sequence). The CDR3 spells CASSPTGMGTEAFF. The CDR3 DNA follows: TGTGCCAGCAGCCCTACAGGGATGGGCACTGAAGCTTTCTTT. The full variable domain, completed using reference TRBV5-4 and TRBJ1-1, is ETGVTQSPTHLIKTRGQQVTLRCSSQSGHNTVSWYQQALGQGPQFIFQYYREEENGRGNFPPRFSGLQFPNYSSELNVNALELDDSALYLCASSPTGMGTEAFFGQGTRLTVV.

The chain couples TRBV6-1 to TRBJ1-1; TRBD1 is a possible D gene (6 bases). With 4 bases removed from V and 1 base from J, the gap between germline ends came to 10 bases. Germline loops: CDR1 MNHNS, CDR2 SASEGT. The CDR3 has 14 residues. The CDR3 sequence is CASSGTAPNTEAFF. In DNA, the CDR3 is TGTGCCAGCAGTGGGACAGCTCCGAACACTGAAGCTTTCTTT.

V usage is TRBV6-1 and J usage is TRBJ2-7; 11 bases align to TRBD1. Germline trimming cut 6 bases from V and 2 bases from J; bases unmatched to any gene: 6. From germline, CDR1 is MNHNS and CDR2 SASEGT. The CDR3 spans 15 residues. CDR3 sequence: CASRRTGGGTYEQYF. The CDR3 coding sequence is TGTGCCAGCAGACGGACAGGGGGCGGAACCTACGAGCAGTACTTC.

The V gene is TRBV28, the J gene TRBJ2-7, with TRBD2 matching over 14 bases. CDR1 and CDR2 (germline): MDHEN, SYDVKM. Trimming at V came to 3 bases and at J to 2 bases, leaving 9 bases not matched to a gene. The CDR3 covers 18 residues. The CDR3 sequence: CASSFGLAGGHLTYEQYF. The CDR3 DNA reads TGTGCCAGCAGTTTTGGACTAGCGGGGGGACATCTGACCTACGAGCAGTACTTC.

The rearrangement uses TRBV9 and TRBJ2-1; TRBD2 matches 7 bases. Losses at the gene ends were 5 bases for V and 2 bases for J; bases not matched to a gene: 7. The CDR3 consists of 15 residues. Germline loops: CDR1 SGDLS, CDR2 YYNGEE. CDR3 residues: CASRAGSGAYNEQFF. The CDR3 nucleotides are TGTGCCAGCAGAGCGGGGAGCGGGGCCTACAATGAGCAGTTCTTC.

The chain has TRBV7-2 and TRBJ1-6; unclear D gene. Per germline, CDR1 SGHTA and CDR2 FQGNSA. The CDR3 totals 13 residues. V lost 4 bases and J 9 bases, leaving 10 bases between the germline ends. CDR3 amino acids: CASSSQLSSPLHF. The DNA of the CDR3 is TGTGCCAGCAGCTCCCAATTGAGTTCACCCCTCCACTTT.

This CDR3 reads CASSRPGTVNTEAFF. In DNA form, the CDR3 reads TGTGCCAGCAGCCGCCCCGGGACGGTGAACACTGAAGCTTTCTTT. The chain has TRBV6-5 and TRBJ1-1; the D gene is possibly TRBD1 (5 bases). Germline V gene lookup returns CDR1 MNHEY and CDR2 SVGAGI. V gave up 6 bases and J gave up 0 bases, with 14 bases separating them. The CDR3 runs 15 residues.

The CDR3 nucleotides read TGTGCCAGCAGCCCCGGGACAGGGGTTTCACCCCTCCACTTT. Translated, it gives CASSPGTGVSPLHF. The V and J genes are TRBV28 and TRBJ1-6, with TRBD1 matching over 10 bases. The CDR3 length is 14 residues. Trimming cost V 6 bases and J 9 bases; bases outside gene matches: 5. Germline V gene lookup returns CDR1 MDHEN and CDR2 SYDVKM.

The chain employs TRBV6-1 and TRBJ1-6; TRBD1 matches at 9 bases. This CDR3 has 13 amino acids. Germline trimming cut 10 bases from V and 9 bases from J; bases unmatched to any gene: 7. Germline lookup yields CDR1 MNHNS and CDR2 SASEGT. CDR3 coding DNA: TGTGCCACCACGGGACAGGGAGGTTCACCCCTCCACTTT. Its translation: CATTGQGGSPLHF.

This clone was counted a few times. The V and J genes are TRBV7-9 and TRBJ1-1; 7 nucleotides agree with TRBD1. The CDR3 covers 14 residues. J gave up 1 base and V 5 bases, and 4 bases lay outside the gene matches. Germline V gives CDR1 SEHNR, CDR2 FQNEAQ (reference sequence). The CDR3 nucleotides read TGTGCCAGCAGCGAATACAGGGGGAACACTGAAGCTTTCTTT. This sequence encodes CASSEYRGNTEAFF.

This chain joins TRBV6-6 and TRBJ2-3; 9 bases match TRBD1. Germline CDR1 and CDR2: MNHNY and SVGAGI (reference sequence). This CDR3 has 12 residues. V lost 5 bases and J lost 13; bases outside the gene matches: 7. The chain's CDR3 is CASSAPGQGEYF. CDR3 bases: TGTGCCAGCAGTGCACCGGGACAGGGAGAGTATTTT.

This chain joins TRBV4-1 and TRBJ2-5; 8 bases map to TRBD2. V lost 1 base and J lost 5; bases outside the gene matches: 12. CDR1 is MGHRA, CDR2 YSYEKL, per germline. There are 17 residues in the CDR3. The CDR3: CASSQVTPGLETETQYF. In DNA form, the CDR3 reads TGCGCCAGCAGCCAAGTTACGCCGGGACTAGAGACGGAGACCCAGTACTTC.

The chain links TRBV5-5 to TRBJ1-6, with 8 bases identical to TRBD1. The germline CDR1 and CDR2 sequences are SGHKS and YYEKEE (reference sequence). This CDR3 is built from 15 residues. After removal of 1 base from V and 6 bases from J, the junction contained 3 bases not matched to a gene. In DNA form, the CDR3 reads TGTGCCAGCAGCTTGTCAGGGGGCCCTAATTCACCCCTCCACTTT. It specifies CASSLSGGPNSPLHF.

V and J are TRBV11-2 and TRBJ1-2, with 7 nucleotides matching TRBD1. The V gene end was trimmed by 5 bases and the J gene end by 6 bases; junction bases not matched to a gene: 6. Per germline, CDR1 SGHAT and CDR2 FQNNGV. The CDR3 contains 13 residues. The CDR3 nucleotides read TGTGCCAGCAGCCCCCGGACAGGAGATGGCTACACCTTC. This encodes CASSPRTGDGYTF.

This clone has only one observation. This chain connects TRBV5-1 to TRBJ2-1; D gene uncertain. Germline loops: CDR1 SGHRS, CDR2 YFSETQ. This CDR3 is 14 amino acids long. Between the trimmed V and J ends, which lost 0 bases and 4 bases, there was a span of 8 bases. CDR3 in DNA: TGCGCCAGCAGCTTGGCCCCCTGGTACAATGAGCAGTTCTTC. It encodes CASSLAPWYNEQFF.

The V and J genes are TRBV6-1 and TRBJ1-3; TRBD1 might be the D (6 bases). Germline V gene lookup returns CDR1 MNHNS and CDR2 SASEGT. V was trimmed by 6 bases and J by 0 bases, leaving 12 bases between them. This CDR3 region has 15 residues. The CDR3 DNA reads TGTGCCAGCAGCATGACAGGCCGCTCTGGAAACACCATATATTTT. Its protein is CASSMTGRSGNTIYF.

CDR3 sequence reads: CASSQEWTGGYEQYF. The CDR3, as DNA: TGTGCCAGCAGCCAAGAATGGACAGGGGGCTACGAGCAGTACTTC. The chain has TRBV14 and TRBJ2-7; TRBD1 matches 10 bases. This CDR3 has 15 residues. Trimming cost V 0 bases and J 3 bases; bases outside gene matches: 2. Germline loops: CDR1 SGHDN, CDR2 FVKESK.

The chain links TRBV7-2 to TRBJ2-1; TRBD2 matches at 8 bases. The ends lost 1 base at V and 5 bases at J; junction bases unmatched: 7. Germline values: CDR1 SGHTA, CDR2 FQGNSA. The CDR3 consists of 16 residues. Here the CDR3 reads CASSLGGAGANNEQFF. The CDR3 DNA follows: TGTGCCAGCAGCTTAGGAGGAGCGGGGGCCAACAATGAGCAGTTCTTC.

This clone has only one observation. The chain links TRBV4-3 to TRBJ2-2; 8 bases map to TRBD2. This CDR3 comprises 18 residues. Germline-derived CDR1 and CDR2 are LGHNA and YSLEER. The J segment lost 5 bases and the V segment lost 0 bases, leaving 11 bases of the junction unmatched. The CDR3 here is CASSQDLLMGLGTGELFF. The CDR3 nucleotides read TGCGCCAGCAGCCAAGATCTTTTAATGGGACTAGGGACCGGGGAGCTGTTTTTT.

V and J are TRBV5-1 and TRBJ2-1; 11 nucleotides line up with TRBD2. CDR1 is SGHRS and CDR2 is YFSETQ in the germline V gene. V lost 5 bases to trimming and J lost 4 bases; unmatched junction nucleotides: 5. The CDR3 loop spans 15 amino acids. CDR3 amino acids: CASRELAGAYNEQFF. DNA for the CDR3: TGCGCCAGCAGGGAACTAGCGGGAGCTTACAATGAGCAGTTCTTC.

Only one count was recorded for this clone. The V gene is TRBV29-1, the J gene TRBJ2-3; no reliable D call. CDR3 length: 11 amino acids. Germline V gives CDR1 SQVTM, CDR2 ANQGSEA. Trimming shortened V by 4 bases and J by 2 bases, and 4 bases separated the two germline ends. CDR3 sequence: CSVGITDTQYF. For the CDR3, the DNA is TGCAGCGTTGGAATCACAGATACGCAGTATTTT.